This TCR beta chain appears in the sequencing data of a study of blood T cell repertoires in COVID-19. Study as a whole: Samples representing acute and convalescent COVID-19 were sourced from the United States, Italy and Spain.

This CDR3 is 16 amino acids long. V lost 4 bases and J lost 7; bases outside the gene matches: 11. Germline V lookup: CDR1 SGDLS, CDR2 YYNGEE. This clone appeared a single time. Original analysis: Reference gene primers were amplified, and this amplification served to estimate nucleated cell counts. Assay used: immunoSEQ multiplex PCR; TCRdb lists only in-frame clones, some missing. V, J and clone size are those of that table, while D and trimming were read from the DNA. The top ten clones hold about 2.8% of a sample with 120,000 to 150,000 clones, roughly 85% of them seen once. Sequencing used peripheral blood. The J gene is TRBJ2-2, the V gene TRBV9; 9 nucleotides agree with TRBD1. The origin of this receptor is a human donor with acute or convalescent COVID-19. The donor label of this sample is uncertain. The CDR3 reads CASSTSGTGWDGELFF. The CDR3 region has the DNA TGTGCCAGCAGCACCTCCGGGACAGGGTGGGACGGGGAGCTGTTTTTT.